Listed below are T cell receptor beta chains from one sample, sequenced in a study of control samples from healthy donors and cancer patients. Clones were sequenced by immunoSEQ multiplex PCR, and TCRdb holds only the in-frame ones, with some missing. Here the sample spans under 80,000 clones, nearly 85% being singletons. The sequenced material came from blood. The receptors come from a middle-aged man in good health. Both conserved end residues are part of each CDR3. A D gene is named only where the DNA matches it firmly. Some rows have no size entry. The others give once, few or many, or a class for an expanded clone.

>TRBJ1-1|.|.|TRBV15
CATGTDGEAFF
TGTGCCACTGGGACCGACGGTGAAGCTTTCTTT
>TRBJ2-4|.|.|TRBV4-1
CASSQELGIRNIQYF
TGCGCCAGCAGCCAAGAGCTGGGGATTAGAAACATTCAGTACTTC
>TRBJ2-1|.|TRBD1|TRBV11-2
CASSLRRAPDRAGEQFF
TGTGCCAGCAGCTTAAGAAGAGCCCCAGACAGGGCGGGTGAGCAGTTCTTC
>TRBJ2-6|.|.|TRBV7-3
CASSPDASGANVLTF
TGTGCCAGCAGCCCCGACGCCTCTGGGGCCAACGTCCTGACTTTC
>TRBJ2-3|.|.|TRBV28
CASSLYGTSTDTQYF
TGTGCCAGCAGTTTATACGGGACCTCCACAGATACGCAGTATTTT
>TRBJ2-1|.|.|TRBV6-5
CAGPPGYDYNEQFF
TGTGCCGGGCCGCCGGGGTATGACTACAATGAGCAGTTCTTC
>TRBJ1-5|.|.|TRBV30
CAWSQGVAQPQHF
TGTGCCTGGAGTCAGGGTGTCGCTCAGCCCCAGCATTTT
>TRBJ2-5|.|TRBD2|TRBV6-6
CASSKASGGQETQYF
TGTGCCAGCTCCAAGGCTAGCGGGGGACAAGAGACCCAGTACTTC
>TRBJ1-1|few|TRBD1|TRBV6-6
CASKILSGGWYTEAFF
TGTGCCAGCAAGATCCTATCAGGGGGTTGGTACACTGAAGCTTTCTTT
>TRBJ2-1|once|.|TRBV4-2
CASATSTYNEQFF
TGTGCCAGCGCGACAAGTACCTACAATGAGCAGTTCTTC
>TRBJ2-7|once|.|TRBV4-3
CASSQEGDYEQYF
TGCGCCAGCAGCCAAGAGGGGGACTACGAGCAGTACTTC
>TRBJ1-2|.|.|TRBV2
CASNGGGYTF
TGTGCCAGCAATGGGGGGGGCTACACCTTC
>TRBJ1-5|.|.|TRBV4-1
CASSQEEWTPQHF
TGCGCCAGCAGCCAAGAGGAGTGGACGCCCCAGCATTTT
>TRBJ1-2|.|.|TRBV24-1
CATSAGANYGYTF
TGTGCCACCAGTGCCGGGGCCAACTATGGCTACACCTTC
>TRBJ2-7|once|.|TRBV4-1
CASSQGTLWGALGSEQYF
TGCGCCAGCAGCCAAGGGACCCTGTGGGGGGCGCTCGGGTCCGAGCAGTACTTC
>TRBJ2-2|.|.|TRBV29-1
CSAGSQPNTGELFF
TGCAGCGCCGGTAGCCAACCGAACACCGGGGAGCTGTTTTTT
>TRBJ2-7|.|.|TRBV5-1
CASSRGASEQYF
TGCGCCAGCAGCCGGGGGGCCTCCGAGCAGTACTTC
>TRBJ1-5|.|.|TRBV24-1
CATSDSGLLLWADQPQHF
TGTGCCACCAGTGATTCAGGGCTACTCTTGTGGGCTGATCAGCCCCAGCATTTT
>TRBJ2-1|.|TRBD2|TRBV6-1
CASSERDYYNEQFF
TGTGCCAGCAGTGAACGGGACTACTACAATGAGCAGTTCTTC
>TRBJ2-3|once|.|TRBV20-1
CSADKKDTQYF
TGCAGTGCTGACAAGAAGGATACGCAGTATTTT
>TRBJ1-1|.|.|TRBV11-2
CASSAKRTADEAFF
TGTGCCAGCAGCGCCAAGCGGACAGCCGATGAAGCTTTCTTT
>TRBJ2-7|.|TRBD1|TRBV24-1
CATRGEGTGSSEQYF
TGTGCCACCAGGGGGGAAGGGACAGGGAGCTCCGAGCAGTACTTC
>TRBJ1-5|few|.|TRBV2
CASSERPGGNQPQHF
TGTGCCAGCAGTGAACGTCCCGGAGGCAATCAGCCCCAGCATTTT
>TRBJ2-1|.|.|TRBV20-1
CSARDYNEQFF
TGCAGTGCTAGAGATTACAATGAGCAGTTCTTC
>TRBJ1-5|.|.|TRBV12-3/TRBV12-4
CASSLWGDQPQHF
TGTGCCAGCAGTTTATGGGGGGATCAGCCCCAGCATTTT
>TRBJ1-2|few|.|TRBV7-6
CASSLEGQHGYTF
TGTGCCAGCAGCTTAGAAGGGCAGCATGGCTACACCTTC
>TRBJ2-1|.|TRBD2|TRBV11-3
CASRAGGLSLNEQFF
TGTGCCAGCAGAGCGGGAGGGCTCTCCTTAAATGAGCAGTTCTTC
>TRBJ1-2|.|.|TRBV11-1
CASSLFDGSGYTF
TGTGCCAGCAGCTTATTTGACGGGAGCGGCTACACCTTC
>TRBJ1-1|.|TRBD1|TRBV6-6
CASSRDRVNTEAFF
TGTGCCAGCAGTAGAGACAGGGTGAACACTGAAGCTTTCTTT
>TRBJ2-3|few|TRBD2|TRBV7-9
CAAGASTDTQYF
TGTGCTGCGGGAGCTAGCACAGATACGCAGTATTTT
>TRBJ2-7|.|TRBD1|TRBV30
CAWGQGAEQQYF
TGTGCCTGGGGACAGGGGGCGGAACAGCAGTACTTC
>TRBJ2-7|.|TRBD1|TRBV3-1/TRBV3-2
CASSVGDSKQYF
TGTGCCAGCAGCGTGGGGGACAGCAAGCAGTACTTC
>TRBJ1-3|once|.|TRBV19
CASSIDGQSSGNTIYF
TGTGCCAGTAGTATAGACGGACAGAGCTCTGGAAACACCATATATTTT
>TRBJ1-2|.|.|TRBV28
CASSLRAREVVGYGYTF
TGTGCCAGCAGTTTACGGGCCAGGGAGGTTGTAGGCTATGGCTACACCTTC
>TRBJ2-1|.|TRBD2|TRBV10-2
CASSFSGGEQFF
TGCGCCAGCAGTTTTAGCGGGGGTGAGCAGTTCTTC
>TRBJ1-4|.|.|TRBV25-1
CASSEGHGLRLFF
TGTGCCAGCAGTGAAGGGCATGGTCTAAGACTGTTTTTT
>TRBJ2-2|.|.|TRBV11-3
CASSGQTTLGSGELFF
TGTGCCAGCAGCGGCCAAACCACCTTAGGGAGCGGGGAGCTGTTTTTT
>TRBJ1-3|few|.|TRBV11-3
CASSLTGAQGNTIYF
TGTGCCAGCAGCTTAACGGGGGCGCAGGGAAACACCATATATTTT
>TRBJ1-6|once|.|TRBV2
CASRGDGTINSPLHF
TGTGCCAGCAGGGGCGACGGAACCATCAATTCACCCCTCCACTTT
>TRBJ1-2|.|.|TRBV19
CASSIGGGRSGYTF
TGTGCCAGTAGTATAGGCGGCGGACGGTCTGGCTACACCTTC
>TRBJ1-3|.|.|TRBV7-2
CASRSGGAVNTIYF
TGTGCCAGCAGATCCGGAGGTGCTGTTAACACCATATATTTT
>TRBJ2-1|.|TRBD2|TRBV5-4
CASSLGFAGGYNEQFF
TGTGCCAGCAGCTTGGGATTTGCGGGAGGGTACAATGAGCAGTTCTTC
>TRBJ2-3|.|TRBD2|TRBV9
CASSVTGGGSQTDTQYF
TGTGCCAGCAGCGTAACGGGAGGGGGTTCCCAGACAGATACGCAGTATTTT
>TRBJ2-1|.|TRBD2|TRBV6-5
CASSSGSLPGGEQFF
TGTGCCAGCAGTTCCGGATCATTACCGGGAGGTGAGCAGTTCTTC
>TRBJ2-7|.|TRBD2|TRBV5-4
CATSGSGALYEQYF
TGTGCCACGAGCGGGAGCGGAGCACTGTACGAGCAGTACTTC
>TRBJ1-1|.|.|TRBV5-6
CASSPLEAGSTEAFF
TGTGCCAGCAGCCCCCTGGAGGCAGGGTCCACTGAAGCTTTCTTT
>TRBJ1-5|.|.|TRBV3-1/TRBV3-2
CASSQDMGTQGNQPQHF
TGTGCCAGCAGCCAAGATATGGGGACTCAGGGCAATCAGCCCCAGCATTTT
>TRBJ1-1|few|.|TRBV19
CASSIDRMNTEAFF
TGTGCCAGTAGTATAGACAGGATGAACACTGAAGCTTTCTTT
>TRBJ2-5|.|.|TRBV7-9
CASSPQETQYF
TGTGCCAGCAGTCCCCAAGAGACCCAGTACTTC
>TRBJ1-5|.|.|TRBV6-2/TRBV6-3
CASSSQGGQPQHF
TGTGCCAGCAGTTCCCAGGGTGGACAGCCCCAGCATTTT